This entry features one TCR beta chain sequence. This specimen comes from a study of Tregs in tolerant kidney transplant recipients. Recipients received nonmyeloablative bone marrow transplants from related graft donors, with transient mixed chimerism. Repertoires were generated with immunoSEQ multiplex PCR, while TCRdb's copy carries only in-frame clones and drops some. The table shows 90,000 or so clones, with roughly 93% occurring only once. The CDR3 is 14 residues long. The V end lost 2 bases, the J end lost 1 base, and 8 bases lay between the germline ends. CDR1 and CDR2 (germline): SEHNR, FQNEAQ (reference sequence).

J is TRBJ1-2 and V is TRBV7-9; TRBD1 might be the D (5 bases). Material: CD4+ T cells from blood (PBMCs), obtained 12 months after the transplant. The receptor was isolated from a human patient who received a combined kidney and bone marrow transplant. A share of the T cells may be of graft donor origin. The CDR3 DNA sequence: TGTGCCAGCAGCTTAATGGGGGGTAACTATGGCTACACCTTC. Its translation: CASSLMGGNYGYTF.